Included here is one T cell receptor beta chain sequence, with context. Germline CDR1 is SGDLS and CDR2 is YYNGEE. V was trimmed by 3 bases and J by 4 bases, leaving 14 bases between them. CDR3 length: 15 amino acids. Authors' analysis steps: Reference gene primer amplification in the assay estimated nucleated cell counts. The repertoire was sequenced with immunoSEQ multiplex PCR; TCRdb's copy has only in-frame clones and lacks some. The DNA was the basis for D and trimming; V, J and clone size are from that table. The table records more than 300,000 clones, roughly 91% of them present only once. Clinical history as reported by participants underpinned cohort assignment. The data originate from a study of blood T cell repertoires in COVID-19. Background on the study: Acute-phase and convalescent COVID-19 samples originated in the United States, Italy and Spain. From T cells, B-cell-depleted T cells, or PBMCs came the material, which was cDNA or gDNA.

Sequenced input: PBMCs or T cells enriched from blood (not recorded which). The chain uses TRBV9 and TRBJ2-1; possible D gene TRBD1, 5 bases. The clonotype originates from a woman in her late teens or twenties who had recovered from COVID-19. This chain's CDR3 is CASSALGAEYNEQFF. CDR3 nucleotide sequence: TGTGCCAGCAGCGCTCTTGGGGCGGAATACAATGAGCAGTTCTTC.